The entry below gives a single TCR beta chain sequence along with its context. What it binds is not known. With random hexamers, 0.5 to 1 ug RNA was reverse transcribed. Via MiXCR, TCRdb re-called the immunoSEQ multiplex PCR reads, giving one row per CDR3 protein. Of around 80,000 distinct CDR3 sequences listed, roughly 92% are singletons. Trimming removed 5 bases from V and 4 bases from J, with 14 bases in between. This CDR3 comprises 14 residues. CDR1 is MDHEN, CDR2 SYDVKM, per germline. This specimen comes from a study of CD8 T cells in Susac syndrome. Study-wide results and limits: Susac-specific public clones numbered approximately 15 in total CD8+ repertoires (and a few in CD8+ TEMRA repertoires). Susac CD8+ clonal expansion peaked in TEMRA cells and active patients.

Peripheral blood CD8+ and CD4+ T cells were profiled by TCR beta sequencing. The rearrangement uses TRBV28 and TRBJ1-2, with D perhaps matching TRBD1 (5 bases). The receptor was isolated from a human donor with Susac syndrome. The source material was CD8+ T cells from PBMCs. The CDR3 protein is CASSPGTPSYGYTF. CDR3 in DNA: TGTGCCAGCAGTCCCGGGACTCCTAGCTATGGCTACACCTTC.